This T cell receptor (beta chain) was profiled in a study of control samples from healthy donors and cancer patients (dated by TCRdb to 2020 to 2021). CDR1 and CDR2 were assigned from the germline V gene as SGHTA and FQGNSA. Including cysteine and phenylalanine, the CDR3 has 18 amino acids. Just CDR3 DNA is preserved here, 54 bases in frame from base 1. V is clipped by 2 bases and J by 1 base, and the sequence between their germline boundaries is 17 bases long. The library came from the immunoSEQ multiplex PCR assay. The source is immuneACCESS, and TCRdb retained only in-frame sequences with V and J called. Part of the clones is not carried over; for the studies checked, unresolved V genes explain less than half of this, and the remainder is unexplained. The sample contains about 140,000 clones, about 90% of them found a single time. The top ten clones comprise 6% to 9% of the sample. This clone was counted a few times. Its recognized antigen is unknown. One base away there is no much larger clone; base qualities are not given.

This clonotype was sampled from a man younger than 30 in good health. The sequenced sample was blood. Rearrangement joined TRBV7-2 to TRBJ2-2; the D gene is unclear. The CDR3 region: CASSLTLRGTGNTGELFF. The DNA is as follows: TGTGCCAGCAGCTTAACCCTGCGTGGTACGGGGAACACCGGGGAGCTGTTTTTT.